The 29 T cell receptor beta chains in this list originate from one sample, sequenced in a study of cytomegalovirus exposure and HLA in healthy donors. It was with 60 Vbeta and 13 Jbeta primers that the PCR ran. Sequencing used immunoSEQ multiplex PCR; TCRdb keeps in-frame clones, though not all of them. The sample has approximately 120,000 clones, under 12% seen once; the top ten hold 4% to 5%. The sample consisted of PBMCs. The receptors were gathered from a young woman in good health and CMV-seropositive.

In its sample, this clone was seen a few times. This rearrangement joins TRBV5-6 to TRBJ1-1; D gene unclear. Germline CDR1 and CDR2: SGHDT and YYEEEE. The V end lost 4 bases, the J end lost 1 base, and 23 bases lay between the germline ends. This CDR3 has 18 residues. The CDR3 DNA follows: TGTGCCAGCAGCCCGGGAGACAAGAGGTGGGAGGGGAACACTGAAGCTTTCTTT. This sequence encodes CASSPGDKRWEGNTEAFF.

This clone was counted once. Compared with germline, one end of the junction differs, possibly owing to a read error. V and J are TRBV5-1 and TRBJ1-1; D remains unclear. The CDR3 sequence is 13 residues long. Germline CDR1 SGHRS, CDR2 YFSETQ. The CDR3 DNA reads TGCGCCAGAAGCTTTGACGGAGTCACTGAAGCTTTCTTT. This encodes CARSFDGVTEAFF.

The sample holds a few counts of this clone. This chain connects TRBV6-5 to TRBJ2-7; 9 bases are a match to TRBD2. Germline lookup yields CDR1 MNHEY and CDR2 SVGAGI. V gave up 0 bases and J gave up 4 bases; unmatched junction bases: 4. CDR3 length: 15 amino acids. The CDR3 spells CASSYSAGGSYEQYF. The CDR3 nucleotides are TGTGCCAGCAGTTACTCGGCGGGAGGGTCGTACGAGCAGTACTTC.

In its sample, this clone was seen a few times. The rearrangement uses TRBV2 and TRBJ1-1; tentative D call: TRBD1 (5 bases). The CDR3 runs to 13 residues. With 3 bases removed from V and 1 base from J, the gap between germline ends came to 6 bases. Germline lookup yields CDR1 SNHLY and CDR2 FYNNEI. The CDR3: CASSDRANTEAFF. The CDR3 nucleotides read TGTGCCAGCAGTGACAGGGCGAACACTGAAGCTTTCTTT.

Here the CDR3 reads CASSLVGGRNGDYGYTF. CDR3 nucleotides: TGTGCCAGCAGCTTGGTGGGGGGAAGAAATGGGGACTATGGCTACACCTTC. V gene TRBV5-8 combines with J gene TRBJ1-2; TRBD1 is a possible D gene (5 bases). Looked up from germline, CDR1 is SGHTS and CDR2 is YDEGEE. The CDR3 is made up of 17 amino acids. Trimming took 0 bases from V and 3 from J, leaving 18 bases between them.

CDR3 bases: TGTGCCAGCTCACCTCAACCGACAGGGTATAACCCTGAAGCTTTCTTT. Encoded protein: CASSPQPTGYNPEAFF. The chain couples TRBV18 to TRBJ1-1; 7 nucleotides match TRBD1. V was pared by 3 bases and J by 6 bases, with 13 bases of the junction left unmatched. The CDR3 is made up of 16 amino acids. CDR1 is KGHSH and CDR2 is LQKENI in the germline V gene.

This clone was picked up a small number of times. The rearrangement joins TRBV6-1 to TRBJ1-1, with 9 bases that match TRBD1. The germline V gene has CDR1 MNHNS and CDR2 SASEGT. This CDR3 is built from 11 residues. V lost 5 bases, J lost 14 bases, and 6 bases stayed unmatched. CDR3 sequence reads: CASSRDRVSFF. The CDR3 bases are TGTGCCAGCAGTAGGGACAGGGTCTCCTTCTTT.

This clone was observed a few times. This rearrangement joins TRBV29-1 to TRBJ2-3, with a weak D call TRBD1 (5 bases). CDR1 SQVTM and CDR2 ANQGSEA come from the germline V gene. This CDR3 comprises 14 residues. V shed 1 base and J shed 1 base, with 9 bases lying between them. CDR3 region: CSVEGRDRTDTQYF. The CDR3 coding sequence is TGCAGCGTTGAAGGCAGGGATCGCACAGATACGCAGTATTTT.

This clone was counted only a few times. This chain uses TRBV6-1 with TRBJ1-5, with D possibly TRBD1 on 6 matching bases. The CDR3 is 16 residues long. Trimming cost V 1 base and J 6 bases, with 16 bases left between them. Germline CDR1 is MNHNS and CDR2 is SASEGT. The CDR3 coding sequence is TGTGCCAGCAGTGAAGAGGGAGGGGGGGGGCTTCAGCCCCAGCATTTT. Translation: CASSEEGGGGLQPQHF.

The rearrangement links TRBV7-9 to TRBJ2-1; 9 nucleotides align to TRBD1. There are 15 residues in the CDR3. J lost 8 bases, V lost 1 base, and 6 bases had no gene match. Germline loops: CDR1 SEHNR, CDR2 FQNEAQ (reference sequence). CDR3 sequence reads: CASSLEGQGLHEQFF. CDR3 sequence (DNA): TGTGCCAGCAGCTTAGAGGGACAGGGTCTCCATGAGCAGTTCTTC.

This chain joins TRBV5-8 and TRBJ1-4; D is uncertain. The CDR3 runs to 12 residues. Germline loops: CDR1 SGHTS, CDR2 YDEGEE. V lost 3 bases to trimming and J lost 13 bases, with 13 bases between them. Written as DNA, the CDR3 is TGTGCCAGCAGCTGGAGTCGGGAGGGACTGTTTTTT. This encodes CASSWSREGLFF.

The V and J genes are TRBV19 and TRBJ2-1; D is possibly TRBD2 (6 bases). The CDR3 length is 15 residues. Per germline, CDR1 LNHDA and CDR2 SQIVND (reference sequence). The V end lost 4 bases, the J end lost 6 bases, and 16 bases lay between the germline ends. Written as DNA, the CDR3 is TGTGCCAGTAGTACCTCCGTGGGGCGGGGCAATGAGCAGTTCTTC. As protein: CASSTSVGRGNEQFF.

J is TRBJ2-1 and V is TRBV5-1, with 8 bases that match TRBD1. V lost 2 bases and J lost 8; bases outside the gene matches: 9. The CDR3 covers 15 residues. The germline gives CDR1 SGHRS, CDR2 YFSETQ. CDR3 DNA sequence: TGCGCCAGCAGCTTAGGACAGGGTCCTCCTTATGAGCAGTTCTTC. Translated: CASSLGQGPPYEQFF.

The J gene is TRBJ1-3, the V gene TRBV6-5, with D perhaps TRBD1 (5 bases). V lost 7 bases to trimming and J lost 1 base, with 11 bases between them. The V gene's germline CDR1 is MNHEY and CDR2 SVGAGI. This CDR3 has 14 residues. CDR3 bases: TGTGCCAGCACTCAAGGGGCATCTGGAAACACCATATATTTT. Translating gives CASTQGASGNTIYF.

This clone was counted between two and nine times. The junction shows a germline mismatch at one end, possibly a read error. The V call is TRBV7-7, the J call TRBJ2-6; D might be TRBD2 (6 bases). CDR1 and CDR2 from the germline V gene are SSHAT and FNYEAQ (reference sequence). The CDR3 length is 16 residues. The CDR3 nucleotides read TGTGCTAGCAGCCCTGGGGGGTTCTCTGGGGCCAACGTCCTGACTTTC. This translates into CASSPGGFSGANVLTF.

This clone has more than one count but fewer than ten. The rearrangement uses TRBV4-1 and TRBJ2-7; D is possibly TRBD2 (6 bases). The CDR3 length is 15 residues. Germline CDR1 is MGHRA and CDR2 is YSYEKL. V was pared by 0 bases and J by 2 bases, with 11 bases between. The CDR3 sequence: CASSQDKEGTYEQYF. The CDR3 coding sequence is TGCGCCAGCAGCCAAGATAAGGAGGGGACCTACGAGCAGTACTTC.

This clone was observed a handful of times. The CDR3 nucleotides read TGTGCCAGCAGCTTAGCGTCTAGCGGGCCTCCAAAAGGCTACGAGCAGTACTTC. This translates into CASSLASSGPPKGYEQYF. The genes are TRBV7-2 and TRBJ2-7; 8 bases agree with TRBD2. The junction had 13 bases not matched to a gene; V was cut back by 0 bases and J by 3 bases. This CDR3 region has 18 residues. The germline gives CDR1 SGHTA, CDR2 FQGNSA.

This clone was seen a handful of times. The chain links TRBV15 to TRBJ2-7; no clear D. The CDR3 has 11 residues. V lost 11 bases and J lost 1, with 9 bases in between. Per the germline V gene, CDR1 is LNHNV and CDR2 is YYDKDF (reference sequence). The CDR3 loop reads CAPSLSYEQYF. CDR3 bases: TGTGCCCCCTCTTTATCCTACGAGCAGTACTTC.

This clone turned up a few times. J is TRBJ2-1 and V is TRBV5-4; 11 nucleotides match TRBD2. This CDR3 contains 15 residues. With V trimmed by 0 bases and J by 7 bases, 3 bases remained unmatched. Germline lookup yields CDR1 SGHNT and CDR2 YYREEE (reference sequence). CDR3 residues: CASSLVAGGGNEQFF. The CDR3 DNA reads TGTGCCAGCAGCTTGGTAGCGGGAGGGGGGAATGAGCAGTTCTTC.

This clone was detected only a few times. The chain joins TRBV4-1 to TRBJ2-7, with TRBD1 identical over 7 bases. This CDR3 spans 15 amino acids. V was pared by 2 bases and J by 1 base, with 5 bases of the junction left unmatched. Per germline, CDR1 MGHRA and CDR2 YSYEKL. CDR3 loop: CASSQSNRGSYEQYF. The CDR3 coding sequence is TGCGCCAGCAGCCAATCCAACAGGGGATCCTACGAGCAGTACTTC.

The sample holds a few counts of this clone. V and J are TRBV5-1 and TRBJ2-1; D may be TRBD2 (6 bases). Germline loops: CDR1 SGHRS, CDR2 YFSETQ. V was pared by 0 bases and J by 4 bases, with 14 bases between. CDR3 size: 16 residues. The CDR3 DNA reads as TGCGCCAGCAGCTTGGGCGGGACTCAAAATTACAATGAGCAGTTCTTC. Its protein is CASSLGGTQNYNEQFF. Full variable domain (missing parts from reference TRBV5-1 and TRBJ2-1): KAGVTQTPRYLIKTRGQQVTLSCSPISGHRSVSWYQQTPGQGLQFLFEYFSETQRNKGNFPGRFSGRQFSNSRSEMNVSTLELGDSALYLCASSLGGTQNYNEQFFGPGTRLTVL.

For the CDR3, the DNA is TGTGCCAGCTGTGGTAATGGGAGGGCGACAGATACGCAGTATTTT. Residues: CASCGNGRATDTQYF. The rearrangement links TRBV28 to TRBJ2-3; 7 nucleotides line up with TRBD2. Germline V gene sequence: CDR1 MDHEN, CDR2 SYDVKM. V shed 8 bases and J 3 bases; nucleotides not matched to a gene: 11. This CDR3 spans 15 amino acids.

CDR3 sequence: CASSRTGFEAFF. CDR3 DNA sequence: TGTGCCAGCAGCCGGACAGGGTTCGAAGCTTTCTTT. The V call is TRBV11-2, the J call TRBJ1-1; the match to TRBD1 covers 8 bases. This CDR3 is 12 amino acids long. Germline values: CDR1 SGHAT, CDR2 FQNNGV. V dropped 5 bases and J dropped 8; count of bases not matched to a gene: 4.

The chain couples TRBV14 to TRBJ1-2, with D maybe TRBD1 (6 bases). The CDR3 covers 18 residues. Germline CDR1 is SGHDN and CDR2 is FVKESK. Trimming shortened V by 2 bases and J by 1 base, and 20 bases separated the two germline ends. CDR3 loop: CASSQSGGLQGHNYGYTF. Written as DNA, the CDR3 is TGTGCCAGCAGCCAAAGCGGCGGCTTGCAGGGGCATAACTATGGCTACACCTTC.

This clone has just a few counts. CDR3 amino acids: CASSLGRDDPQHF. The CDR3 DNA sequence: TGTGCCAGCAGCTTAGGGCGGGACGATCCCCAGCATTTT. The chain carries TRBV7-8 and TRBJ1-5; a possible D gene is TRBD1 (5 bases). The V gene lost 1 base and the J gene lost 10 bases, with 11 bases spanning the gap. CDR3 length: 13 amino acids. Per the germline V gene, CDR1 is SGHVS and CDR2 is FQNEAQ.

The chain recombines TRBV30 with TRBJ2-1; 9 bases agree with TRBD1. The V and J ends lost 2 bases and 6 bases, in that order; junction bases with no gene match: 11. The length of the CDR3 is 16 residues. The germline V gene has CDR1 GTSNPN and CDR2 SVGIG (reference sequence). The CDR3 loop is CAWSRPPGQGSNEQFF. CDR3 bases: TGTGCCTGGAGTCGACCCCCGGGACAGGGTTCCAATGAGCAGTTCTTC.

The rearrangement links TRBV6-1 to TRBJ2-2; possible D gene TRBD1, 5 bases. Germline assignment: CDR1 MNHNS and CDR2 SASEGT. V lost 4 bases and J 1 base, leaving 7 bases between the germline ends. The CDR3 length is 14 residues. CDR3 sequence (DNA): TGTGCCAGCAGTGGACAGCTGAACACCGGGGAGCTGTTTTTT. Its protein product is CASSGQLNTGELFF.

The chain combines TRBV5-1 with TRBJ1-2; D not certain. Between the trimmed V and J ends, which lost 5 bases and 0 bases, there was a span of 11 bases. CDR1 is SGHRS and CDR2 is YFSETQ in the germline V gene. The CDR3 is made up of 14 amino acids. The CDR3 sequence is CASSTKEANYGYTF. CDR3 bases: TGCGCCAGCAGTACAAAAGAAGCTAACTATGGCTACACCTTC. Combining the CDR3 with reference TRBV5-1 and TRBJ1-2 gives the whole variable domain KAGVTQTPRYLIKTRGQQVTLSCSPISGHRSVSWYQQTPGQGLQFLFEYFSETQRNKGNFPGRFSGRQFSNSRSEMNVSTLELGDSALYLCASSTKEANYGYTFGSGTRLTVV.

This clone was seen more than once but under ten times. The rearrangement uses TRBV4-1 and TRBJ2-1; D is perhaps TRBD2 (6 bases). Germline assignment: CDR1 MGHRA and CDR2 YSYEKL. The ends were cut back, 1 base at V and 2 bases at J, with 9 bases in the middle. The length of the CDR3 is 15 residues. DNA for the CDR3: TGCGCCAGCAGCCAAGTCGTAGCGGCCTACAATGAGCAGTTCTTC. It yields the protein CASSQVVAAYNEQFF.